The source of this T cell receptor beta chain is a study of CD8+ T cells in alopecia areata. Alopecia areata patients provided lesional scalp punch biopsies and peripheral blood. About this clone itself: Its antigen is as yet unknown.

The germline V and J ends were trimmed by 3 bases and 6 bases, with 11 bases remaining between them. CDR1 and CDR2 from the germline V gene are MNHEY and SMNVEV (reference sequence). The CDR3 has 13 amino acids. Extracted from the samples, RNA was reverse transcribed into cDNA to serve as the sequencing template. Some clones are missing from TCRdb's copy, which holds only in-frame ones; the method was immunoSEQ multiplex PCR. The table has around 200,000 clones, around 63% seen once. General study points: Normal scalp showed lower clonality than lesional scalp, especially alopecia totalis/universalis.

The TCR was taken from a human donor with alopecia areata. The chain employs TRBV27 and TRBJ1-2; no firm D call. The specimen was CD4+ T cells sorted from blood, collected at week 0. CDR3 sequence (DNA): TGTGCCAGCAGTTTCCCAGGCGGGGATGGCTACACCTTC. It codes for CASSFPGGDGYTF.